Included here is one T cell receptor (beta chain) sequence, with context. This sample was included in a study of technical replicates of blood from a handful of donors. The data were produced by immunoSEQ multiplex PCR, yet TCRdb's version contains in-frame clones alone and is incomplete. Here the sample spans some 15,000 clones, about 82% being singletons. Trimming shortened V by 2 bases and J by 6 bases, and 8 bases separated the two germline ends. Germline CDR1 and CDR2: MNHEY and SVGAGI. The CDR3 is 13 residues long. The chain employs TRBV6-5 and TRBJ2-1; D perhaps matches TRBD1 (5 bases). Sequencing was carried out using PBMCs. The clonotype was recovered from a human donor in good health. CDR3 in amino acids: CASSYKGVNEQFF. DNA for the CDR3: TGTGCCAGCAGTTACAAAGGGGTCAATGAGCAGTTCTTC.